A selection of T cell receptor beta chains follows, all from one sample in a study of memory CD4+ T cells and cytomegalovirus serostatus. Some clones are missing from TCRdb's copy, which holds only in-frame ones; the method was immunoSEQ multiplex PCR. The sample holds 60,000 or so clones, roughly 85% seen once. The sample comprised memory CD4+ T cells from blood. These receptors were taken from an adult in good health and CMV-seronegative. Some clones in this sample may be carry-over from other donors' samples. The CDR3 runs from the conserved cysteine through the conserved F or W. Fields, in order: V gene, J gene, clone size, D gene, CDR3 protein, CDR3 DNA. A D gene is named only where the DNA matches it firmly. Not every row has a clone size; where given, it reads once, few, many or a size class.

TRBV28	TRBJ2-2	-	-	CASSPLQLGKLFF	TGTGCCAGCAGTCCCCTCCAGCTGGGGAAGCTGTTTTTT
TRBV5-1	TRBJ1-1	once	-	CASSAGGQSTEAFF	TGCGCCAGCAGCGCCGGGGGCCAGAGCACTGAAGCTTTCTTT
TRBV10-3	TRBJ2-3	-	-	CAISAGLAQGDTQYF	TGTGCCATCAGTGCCGGGCTAGCCCAAGGCGATACGCAGTATTTT
TRBV30	TRBJ2-3	once	-	CAWSVSVADTQYF	TGTGCCTGGAGTGTTTCGGTCGCAGATACGCAGTATTTT
TRBV27	TRBJ1-5	-	TRBD1	CASSPGQGNQPQHF	TGTGCCAGCAGCCCGGGACAGGGCAATCAGCCCCAGCATTTT
TRBV28	TRBJ1-2	-	-	CASNPPTGGGWNYGYTF	TGTGCCAGCAACCCCCCGACGGGGGGAGGTTGGAACTATGGCTACACCTTC
TRBV28	TRBJ1-6	-	-	CASTDGPLETTRGSPLHF	TGTGCCAGCACCGACGGGCCGCTCGAGACTACGCGTGGGTCACCCCTCCACTTT
TRBV6-1	TRBJ2-7	-	-	CASSLGQITYEQYF	TGTGCCAGCAGTCTTGGACAGATTACCTACGAGCAGTACTTC
TRBV7-2	TRBJ2-1	-	TRBD2	CASSLVVTGVSGRGNEQFF	TGTGCCAGCAGCTTAGTGGTGACAGGGGTAAGCGGGAGGGGTAATGAGCAGTTCTTC
TRBV6-1	TRBJ1-5	-	TRBD1	CASSEGRQGAQHF	TGTGCCAGCAGTGAAGGTCGACAGGGGGCCCAGCATTTT